This T cell receptor beta chain is from a study of a mutant IDH1 vaccine in newly diagnosed glioma. On the study more broadly: In weeks 1, 3, 5, 7, 11, 15, 19 and 23, patients were immunized, eight times in all. Antecedent treatment encompassed radiotherapy, temozolomide, or their combination; the majority received both. Points from the study as a whole: Pseudoprogression apparently tracked independently of changes in top peripheral T cell clonotypes.

Only in-frame clones appear in the TCRdb table, and some are missing; sequencing was by immunoSEQ multiplex PCR. The sample lists approximately 51,000 clones; over 75% were seen once. Time point defined: week 5, during vaccination. In every dose of vaccine, 300 ug of mutant IDH1 20-mer peptide was given alongside topical imiquimod. New WHO grade 3 or 4 astrocytomas that were IDH1-mutant and ATRX-lost had been found in donors. The ends were cut back, 7 bases at V and 4 bases at J, with 10 bases in the middle. The CDR3 sequence is 12 residues long. Per the germline V gene, CDR1 is SNHLY and CDR2 is FYNNEI. A few counts support this clone. Its cognate antigen is unknown.

Sequenced material: PBMCs, taken from a glioma patient whose treatment included an IDH1 peptide vaccine. The sequence derives from a woman in her thirties or forties with glioma. The V and J genes are TRBV2 and TRBJ1-2, with a possible D match to TRBD1 (5 bases). DNA of the CDR3: TGTGCCAGCATCCCCGGGGCCTATGGCTACACCTTC. This sequence encodes CASIPGAYGYTF.